The present T cell receptor (beta chain) was sequenced within a study of shared clonotypes between healthy human individuals. Sequenced by immunoSEQ multiplex PCR; TCRdb stores in-frame clones only, minus some. This sample carries 520,000 or so clones, approximately 79% of them seen once, and the ten largest clones take 13%. The V and J ends lost 0 bases and 4 bases respectively, with 10 bases between them. This CDR3 is 14 amino acids long. The germline V gene encodes CDR1 MNHEY and CDR2 SMNVEV (reference sequence). V is TRBV27 and J is TRBJ2-7; maybe TRBD2 (5 bases). The receptor was isolated from a woman aged 40-49 years in good health. Some clones in this sample may be carry-over from other donors' samples. The sample comprised PBMCs. The DNA for the CDR3 is TGTGCCAGCAGTTTATCGTGGAGACTATACGAGCAGTACTTC. Translated: CASSLSWRLYEQYF.